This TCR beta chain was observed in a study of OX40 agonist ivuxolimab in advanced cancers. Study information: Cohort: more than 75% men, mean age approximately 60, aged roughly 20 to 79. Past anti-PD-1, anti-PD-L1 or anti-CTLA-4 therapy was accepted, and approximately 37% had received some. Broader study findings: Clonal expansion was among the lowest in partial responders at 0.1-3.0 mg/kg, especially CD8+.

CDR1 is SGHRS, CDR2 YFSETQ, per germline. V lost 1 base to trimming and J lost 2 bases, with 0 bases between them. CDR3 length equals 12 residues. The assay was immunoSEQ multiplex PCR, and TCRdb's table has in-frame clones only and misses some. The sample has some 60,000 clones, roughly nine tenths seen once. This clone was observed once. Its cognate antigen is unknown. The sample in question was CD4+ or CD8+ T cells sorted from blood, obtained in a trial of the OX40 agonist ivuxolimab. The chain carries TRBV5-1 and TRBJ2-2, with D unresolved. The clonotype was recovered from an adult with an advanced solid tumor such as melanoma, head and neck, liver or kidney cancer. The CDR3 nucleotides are TGCGCCAGCAGCTTGAACACCGGGGAGCTGTTTTTT. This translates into CASSLNTGELFF.